Listed below are T cell receptor beta chains from one sample, sequenced in a study of sequential checkpoint blockade in melanoma. Only in-frame clones appear in the TCRdb table, and some are missing; sequencing was by immunoSEQ multiplex PCR. The sample holds over 10,000 clones; about 28% are singletons and the top ten take approximately 16%. Source: tumor tissue (inferred from file names), taken from a patient given nivolumab and ipilimumab in sequence. Every receptor here comes from a human donor with melanoma. Each CDR3 is given with its conserved first and last residue. D genes are given only for firm matches. Rows may omit the clone size; those that give it use once, few, many or a size class.

clone_size	j_call	v_call	d_call	cdr3_nt	cdr3_aa
NA	TRBJ1-5	TRBV27	NA	TGTGCCAGCAGTCCGCGCTATGATCAGCCCCAGCATTTT	CASSPRYDQPQHF
NA	TRBJ2-1	TRBV19	TRBD2	TGTGCCAGTAGTATCTCCCGAAGCGGGAGGTACAATGAGCAGTTCTTC	CASSISRSGRYNEQFF
NA	TRBJ2-3	TRBV7-7	NA	TGTGCCAGCAACATGTCTCCCTTTAGCGGAAACACAGATACGCAGTATTTT	CASNMSPFSGNTDTQYF
many	TRBJ2-7	TRBV7-2	TRBD2	TGTGCCAGCAGCGTCGCTAACCGGGACTACGTCCTCCCCTACGAGCAGTACTTC	CASSVANRDYVLPYEQYF
many	TRBJ1-1	TRBV6-8	TRBD1	TGTGCCAGCAGTTACGGGCAGGGGGTCACTGAAGCTTTCTTT	CASSYGQGVTEAFF
NA	TRBJ2-3	TRBV29-1	NA	TGCAGCGTTGAACTGTTCCAGCCAGAGGGGCGAGATACGCAGTATTTT	CSVELFQPEGRDTQYF
many	TRBJ2-6	TRBV11-3	NA	TGTGCCAGCAGCTTCGCTAGCTCGACCTCTGGGGCCAACGTCCTGACTTTC	CASSFASSTSGANVLTF
NA	TRBJ2-5	TRBV19	NA	TGTGCCAGTAGTCGACAGATAGGGGAGACCCAGTACTTC	CASSRQIGETQYF
NA	TRBJ2-7	TRBV11-3	TRBD1	TGTGCCAGCAGCCTGTTCGGGCAGGGGGCCGTCCACGAGCAGTACTTC	CASSLFGQGAVHEQYF
NA	TRBJ1-1	TRBV6-8	NA	TGTGCCATCAAAAGGGGCGGGAGGTGGGACACTGAAGCTTTCTTT	CAIKRGGRWDTEAFF
NA	TRBJ2-3	TRBV9	TRBD2	TGTGCCAGCAGGGAGGCGGGGGTTACGCAGTATTTT	CASREAGVTQYF
once	TRBJ2-7	TRBV18	TRBD2	TGTGCCAGCTCAGTAGCGGGAGGGCCTTCCCTCGAGCAGTACTTC	CASSVAGGPSLEQYF
few	TRBJ2-3	TRBV6-1	NA	TGTGCCAGCAGTGAAGCTCCCGGGAGCACAGATACGCAGTATTTT	CASSEAPGSTDTQYF
many	TRBJ2-2	TRBV11-3	TRBD2	TGTGCCAGCAGCTTAGGGGTCCTAGCGGGAGTTCGGCACACCGGGGAGCTGTTTTTT	CASSLGVLAGVRHTGELFF
NA	TRBJ2-1	TRBV6-7	NA	TGTGCCAGCAGTTACTCGAAGGCCAGCTCCTACAATGAGCAGTTCTTC	CASSYSKASSYNEQFF
many	TRBJ1-1	TRBV11-3	NA	TGTGCCAGCAGCCCCCCCGGGGCGATGAACACTGAAGCTTTCTTT	CASSPPGAMNTEAFF
few	TRBJ2-1	TRBV6-8	NA	TGTGCCAGCAGCCCCGGACAGCCCAATGAGCAGTTCTTC	CASSPGQPNEQFF
NA	TRBJ2-4	TRBV18	TRBD2	TGTGCCAGCTCACCACCGAATAGCGGGAGGCTAGCCAAAAACATTCAGTACTTC	CASSPPNSGRLAKNIQYF
NA	TRBJ2-3	TRBV5-1	NA	TGCGCCAGCAGCAAAGACCGGGACTGGCTACCCACAGATACGCAGTATTTT	CASSKDRDWLPTDTQYF
NA	TRBJ2-3	TRBV15	TRBD2	TGTGCCACCAGCAGATCCTTAGCGGGAGTGAATACAGATACGCAGTATTTT	CATSRSLAGVNTDTQYF
NA	TRBJ2-2	TRBV10-3	NA	TGTGCCGGCCGGGATGACACCGGGGAGCTGTTTTTT	CAGRDDTGELFF
few	TRBJ1-1	TRBV18	NA	TGTGCCAGCTCACCATTTGAAGGGTTGGAAACTGAAGCTTTCTTT	CASSPFEGLETEAFF
few	TRBJ2-7	TRBV11-3	NA	TGTGCCAGCAGCCCGGGAACAACGGCCAGCGAGCAGTACTTC	CASSPGTTASEQYF
NA	TRBJ1-5	TRBV28	NA	TGTGCCAGCAGTTTATCTCGCAGTAACAATCAGCCCCAGCATTTT	CASSLSRSNNQPQHF
NA	TRBJ2-2	TRBV6-8	NA	TGTGCCAGCAGTTACACGCTGGAGCTGAACACCGGGGAGCTGTTTTTT	CASSYTLELNTGELFF
NA	TRBJ1-4	TRBV6-8	NA	TGTGCCAGCAGTACACGAGCAACTAATGAAAAACTGTTTTTT	CASSTRATNEKLFF
NA	TRBJ1-5	TRBV6-8	TRBD1	TGTGCCAGTAGACCAGGGGACAGGGGGCCGAATCAGCCCCAGCATTTT	CASRPGDRGPNQPQHF
many	TRBJ1-2	TRBV11-3	NA	TGTGCCAGCAGCTTAACTAGGGTAGGCTTTCAGGTCGACTATGGCTACACCTTC	CASSLTRVGFQVDYGYTF
once	TRBJ2-5	TRBV19	NA	TGTGCCAGTAGTAAGACACTCCAAGAGACCCAGTACTTC	CASSKTLQETQYF
many	TRBJ2-3	TRBV11-3	NA	TGTGCCAGCAGCTTAATCGGGGTGACAGATACGCAGTATTTT	CASSLIGVTDTQYF
NA	TRBJ2-2	TRBV11-3	NA	TGTGCCAGCAGCTTATCTCCGGGAGACACCGGGGAGCTGTTTTTT	CASSLSPGDTGELFF
few	TRBJ2-3	TRBV9	TRBD2	TGTGCCAGCAGCGTAGGGGGACTAGCGGGAGGATCCACAGATACGCAGTATTTT	CASSVGGLAGGSTDTQYF
few	TRBJ2-2	TRBV28	NA	TGTGCCAGCAGTTTAGAGATCGGGGAGCTGTTTTTT	CASSLEIGELFF
few	TRBJ1-2	TRBV7-6	NA	TGTGCCAGCAGCCCCCTCCCGATCGTTGGGCCAGATCGAGTTCTGGGCTACACCTTC	CASSPLPIVGPDRVLGYTF
NA	TRBJ1-1	TRBV6-8	NA	TGTGCCAGCAGTTACAACACCCAGAACACTGAAGCTTTCTTT	CASSYNTQNTEAFF
NA	TRBJ2-2	TRBV29-1	TRBD2	TGCAGCGTTGAAGTTAGTAGCGGGAGCGCCGGGGAGCTGTTTTTT	CSVEVSSGSAGELFF
NA	TRBJ2-7	TRBV11-3	NA	TGTGCCAGCAGCCTATCCGGGACCGGGTCCTACGAGCAGTACTTC	CASSLSGTGSYEQYF
NA	TRBJ2-1	TRBV29-1	NA	TGCAGCGTTGTTGAACCCCACGTCCCGAATGAGCAGTTCTTC	CSVVEPHVPNEQFF
medium-sized	TRBJ1-5	TRBV6-8	TRBD1	TGTGCCAGCAGTCCTACAGGGGGGGCTTATAGCAATCAGCCCCAGCATTTT	CASSPTGGAYSNQPQHF
medium-sized	TRBJ2-4	TRBV14	NA	TGTGCCAGCAGCCAGCCGTGGGGAACAAAGGCCAAAAACATTCAGTACTTC	CASSQPWGTKAKNIQYF
many	TRBJ2-1	TRBV11-3	NA	TGTGCCAGCAGCTTTTCAGGGTACTACAATGAGCAGTTCTTC	CASSFSGYYNEQFF
NA	TRBJ1-2	TRBV10-2	NA	TGCGCCAGCAGTGAGTCGAGCTATGGCTACACCTTC	CASSESSYGYTF
medium-sized	TRBJ2-7	TRBV11-3	NA	TGTGCCAGCAGCTTGTGGAGCGGATTGTCCTACGAGCAGTACTTC	CASSLWSGLSYEQYF
NA	TRBJ2-3	TRBV19	NA	TGTGCCAGTAGTGGGGGTTGGGCAGATACGCAGTATTTT	CASSGGWADTQYF
many	TRBJ1-2	TRBV11-3	TRBD1	TGTGCCAGCAGCTTAGTGGGTGACAGGGGAAGTGGCTACACCTTC	CASSLVGDRGSGYTF
NA	TRBJ1-5	TRBV11-3	NA	TGTGCCAGCAGCCAGGCCTCCGATGGGTCTCAGCCCCAGCATTTT	CASSQASDGSQPQHF
few	TRBJ2-3	TRBV11-3	TRBD2	TGTGCCAGCAGCCGACTAGCGGGAGAGGGCACAGATACGCAGTATTTT	CASSRLAGEGTDTQYF